The source of this T cell receptor (beta chain) is a study of shared clonotypes between healthy human individuals. Findings and limits, study-wide: Naive CD4 clonotypes were shared across a few donors at roughly 5%.

CDR3 length: 14 amino acids. CDR1 is SGHDT and CDR2 is YYEEEE in the germline V gene. V shed 5 bases, J shed 2 bases, and the junction held 6 bases outside the gene matches. Terminally differentiated effector memory CD45RA+ cells were left out of the naive CD8 fraction, which was CD45RO-negative and positively selected for CCR7. Produced via immunoSEQ multiplex PCR; TCRdb's table is partial and in-frame only. The profile shows 700,000 to 950,000 clones, 95% to 97% of them singletons. Concerning this clone itself: The antigen remains undetermined.

Sequencing input: naive CD8+ T cells sorted from blood. The origin of this receptor is a man aged 25-40 years in good health. The V call is TRBV5-6, the J call TRBJ2-7; 8 positions agree with TRBD1. CDR3: CASRTDRATYEQYF. DNA of the CDR3: TGTGCCAGCAGAACGGACAGGGCAACCTACGAGCAGTACTTC. The full variable domain, in which reference TRBV5-6 and TRBJ2-7 provide the parts outside the CDR3, is DAGVTQSPTHLIKTRGQQVTLRCSPKSGHDTVSWYQQALGQGPQFIFQYYEEEERQRGNFPDRFSGHQFPNYSSELNVNALLLGDSALYLCASRTDRATYEQYFGPGTRLTVT.